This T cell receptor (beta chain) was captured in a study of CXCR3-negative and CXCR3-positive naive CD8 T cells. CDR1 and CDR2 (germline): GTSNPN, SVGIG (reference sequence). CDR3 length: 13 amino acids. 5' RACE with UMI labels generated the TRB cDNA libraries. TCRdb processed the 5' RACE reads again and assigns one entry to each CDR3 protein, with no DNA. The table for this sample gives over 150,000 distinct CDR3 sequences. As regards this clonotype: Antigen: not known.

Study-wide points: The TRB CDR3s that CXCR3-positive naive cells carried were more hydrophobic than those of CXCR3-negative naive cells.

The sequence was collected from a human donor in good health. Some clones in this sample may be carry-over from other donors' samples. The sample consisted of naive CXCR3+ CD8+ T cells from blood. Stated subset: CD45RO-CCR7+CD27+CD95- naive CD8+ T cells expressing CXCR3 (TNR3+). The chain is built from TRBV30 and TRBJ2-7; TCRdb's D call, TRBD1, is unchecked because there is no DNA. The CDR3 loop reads CAWETGKGYEQYF.